Presented here are 10 T cell receptor beta chains from one specimen sequenced in a study of identical twins. TCRdb re-called the 5' RACE reads through MiXCR, storing one row per CDR3 protein. The sample records 1.5 million to 2 million distinct CDR3 sequences, about 32% being singletons. Material for sequencing was cord blood. These receptors all come from a newborn girl in good health.

The J gene is TRBJ1-1, the V gene TRBV5-1; 7 bases match TRBD1. This CDR3 comprises 15 residues. Germline V gene sequence: CDR1 SGHRS, CDR2 YFSETQ. The V and J ends lost 4 bases and 4 bases, in that order; junction bases with no gene match: 10. CDR3 DNA sequence: TGCGCCAGCAGCCCGGGGGACAGAAGAGGCACTGAAGCTTTCTTT. It codes for CASSPGDRRGTEAFF. Full variable domain (outside the CDR3, taken from reference TRBV5-1 and TRBJ1-1): KAGVTQTPRYLIKTRGQQVTLSCSPISGHRSVSWYQQTPGQGLQFLFEYFSETQRNKGNFPGRFSGRQFSNSRSEMNVSTLELGDSALYLCASSPGDRRGTEAFFGQGTRLTVV.

The rearrangement links TRBV29-1 to TRBJ1-2, with a tentative D call TRBD1 (5 bases). Trimming stripped 6 bases from V and 4 bases from J, with 12 bases between. CDR3 length: 12 amino acids. Germline V gene sequence: CDR1 SQVTM, CDR2 ANQGSEA. CDR3 nucleotides: TGCAGCGTCTGGCAGGGTCCCTATGGCTACACCTTC. It codes for CSVWQGPYGYTF. The full variable domain, with the rest looked up from reference TRBV29-1 and TRBJ1-2, is SAVISQKPSRDICQRGTSLTIQCQVDSQVTMMFWYRQQPGQSLTLIATANQGSEATYESGFVIDKFPISRPNLTFSTLTVSNMSPEDSSIYLCSVWQGPYGYTFGSGTRLTVV.

The rearrangement uses TRBV27 and TRBJ2-5; 8 positions agree with TRBD2. Germline trimming cut 9 bases from V and 3 bases from J; bases unmatched to any gene: 3. The CDR3 spans 12 residues. Germline assignment: CDR1 MNHEY and CDR2 SMNVEV (reference sequence). For the CDR3, the DNA is TGTGCCAGTGGGACTAGAGAAGAGACCCAGTACTTC. This encodes CASGTREETQYF.

The chain is built from TRBV5-1 and TRBJ2-5; 8 bases are shared with TRBD1. The CDR3 sequence is 15 residues long. CDR1 is SGHRS and CDR2 is YFSETQ in the germline V gene. J gave up 2 bases and V 1 base, and 4 bases lay outside the gene matches. The CDR3 DNA reads as TGCGCCAGCAGCTTGACAGGGGGTATTCAAGAGACCCAGTACTTC. This encodes CASSLTGGIQETQYF.

The V and J genes are TRBV20-1 and TRBJ2-3; D is perhaps TRBD2 (5 bases). Germline CDR1 is DFQATT and CDR2 is SNEGSKA (reference sequence). The CDR3 extends over 15 amino acids. Trimming shortened V by 1 base and J by 3 bases, and 14 bases separated the two germline ends. CDR3 in amino acids: CSARVPMTGTDTQYF. CDR3 sequence (DNA): TGCAGTGCTAGAGTCCCAATGACGGGGACAGATACGCAGTATTTT.

This clonotype was counted once. The chain employs TRBV5-1 and TRBJ1-1; TRBD1 is a possible D gene (6 bases). CDR3 length: 14 amino acids. V was clipped by 2 bases and J by 3 bases, with 11 bases between them. In germline, CDR1 is SGHRS, CDR2 YFSETQ. The CDR3 protein is CASSFSGTHTEAFF. CDR3 nucleotides: TGCGCCAGCAGCTTTTCCGGGACACACACTGAAGCTTTCTTT.

The chain couples TRBV5-1 to TRBJ2-3; maybe TRBD1 (6 bases). Trimming took 3 bases from V and 1 from J, leaving 12 bases between them. The CDR3 covers 15 residues. Germline CDR1 SGHRS, CDR2 YFSETQ. Here the CDR3 reads CASSSRGSGTDTQYF. The CDR3 bases are TGCGCCAGCAGCTCCAGGGGCAGCGGCACAGATACGCAGTATTTT.

The chain combines TRBV11-2 with TRBJ1-2; D is ambiguous. This CDR3 has 12 amino acids. Germline V lookup: CDR1 SGHAT, CDR2 FQNNGV. The V end lost 3 bases, the J end lost 8 bases, and 10 bases lay between the germline ends. CDR3 in amino acids: CASSFGVRGYTF. CDR3 DNA: TGTGCCAGCAGCTTTGGGGTGCGGGGCTACACCTTC.

This chain links TRBV10-3 with TRBJ2-3; 9 bases align to TRBD1. The CDR3 consists of 14 residues. The junction had 6 bases not matched to a gene; V was cut back by 8 bases and J by 3 bases. CDR1 is ENHRY and CDR2 is SYGVKD in the germline V gene. The CDR3 region has the DNA TGTGCCATCGAGCCGGGACAGGGTACAGATACGCAGTATTTT. Translated: CAIEPGQGTDTQYF.

The V gene is TRBV20-1, the J gene TRBJ2-4; tentative D call: TRBD1 (5 bases). Between the trimmed V and J ends, which lost 2 bases and 13 bases, there was a span of 24 bases. Germline CDR1 reads DFQATT; CDR2 reads SNEGSKA (reference sequence). CDR3 length: 15 amino acids. CDR3 DNA: TGCAGTGCTAGAACTGGCAGGGTCCCCTACAATGAGCAGTACTTC. This translates into CSARTGRVPYNEQYF.